This passage covers 4 T cell receptor beta chains from one sample sequenced in a study of shared clonotypes between healthy human individuals. Terminally differentiated effector memory CD45RA+ cells were excluded from the naive CD8 cells, which were CD45RO-negative and positively selected for CCR7. Data came from immunoSEQ multiplex PCR; TCRdb stores just in-frame clones and leaves some out. The sample records some 2 million clones, roughly 95% being singletons. Material: naive CD8+ T cells sorted from blood. These receptors all stem from a man aged 18 to 30 in good health.

The chain recombines TRBV27 with TRBJ2-1, with 7 nucleotides matching TRBD2. CDR1 is MNHEY and CDR2 is SMNVEV in the germline V gene (reference sequence). J was trimmed by 0 bases and V by 5 bases; bases with no gene match: 7. This CDR3 has 16 amino acids. The CDR3 here is CASSGASGGSYNEQFF. The CDR3 DNA sequence: TGTGCCAGCAGTGGGGCTAGCGGTGGCTCCTACAATGAGCAGTTCTTC.

The V and J genes are TRBV28 and TRBJ1-1; 7 positions agree with TRBD1. Germline CDR1 reads MDHEN; CDR2 reads SYDVKM. This CDR3 is built from 15 residues. J lost 0 bases, V lost 6 bases, and 7 bases had no gene match. The CDR3 coding sequence is TGTGCCAGCAGCTGGGGACAGCAACTGAACACTGAAGCTTTCTTT. It is translated as CASSWGQQLNTEAFF.

The count of this clone is one. This rearrangement joins TRBV6-5 to TRBJ2-5, with D perhaps TRBD1 or TRBD2 (5 bases each). Trimming took off 6 bases at V and 4 bases at J, with 15 bases between the two ends. This CDR3 has 14 amino acids. CDR1 and CDR2 from the germline V gene are MNHEY and SVGAGI. In DNA form, the CDR3 reads TGTGCCAGCAGGAAAATGGGGACGGGAGAGACCCAGTACTTC. Translating gives CASRKMGTGETQYF.

The chain joins TRBV29-1 to TRBJ2-1; 8 bases are shared with TRBD2. The CDR3 covers 12 residues. Germline V gene data show CDR1 as SQVTM and CDR2 as ANQGSEA. After removal of 6 bases from V and 8 bases from J, the junction contained 6 bases not matched to a gene. The CDR3 reads CSVLGLVHEQFF. The CDR3 region has the DNA TGCAGCGTCCTGGGACTAGTCCATGAGCAGTTCTTC.